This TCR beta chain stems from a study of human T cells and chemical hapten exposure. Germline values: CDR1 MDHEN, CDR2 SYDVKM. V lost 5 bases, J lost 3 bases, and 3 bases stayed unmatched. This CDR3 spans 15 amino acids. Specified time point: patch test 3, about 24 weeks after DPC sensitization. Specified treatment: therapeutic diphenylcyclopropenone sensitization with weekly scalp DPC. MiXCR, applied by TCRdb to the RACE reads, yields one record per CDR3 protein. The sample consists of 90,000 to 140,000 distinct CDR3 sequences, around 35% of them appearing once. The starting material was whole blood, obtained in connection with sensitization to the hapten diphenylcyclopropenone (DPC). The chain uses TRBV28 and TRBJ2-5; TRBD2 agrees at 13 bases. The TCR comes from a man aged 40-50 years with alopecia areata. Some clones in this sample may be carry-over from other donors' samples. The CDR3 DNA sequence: TGTGCCAGCAGTCCAGGGACTAGCGGGGAAGAGACCCAGTACTTC. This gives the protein CASSPGTSGEETQYF.